This T cell receptor (beta chain) was documented in a study of neoadjuvant anti-PD-1 for oral cavity cancer. For the study at large: Patients mostly received three to four biweekly nivolumab doses at 3 mg/kg before surgery.

Repertoires were generated with immunoSEQ multiplex PCR, while TCRdb's copy carries only in-frame clones and drops some. The sample carries around 81,000 clones, about 80% recorded once. This CDR3 has 16 amino acids. CDR1 is MGHDK, CDR2 SYGVNS, per germline. Trimming shortened V by 3 bases and J by 0 bases, and 12 bases separated the two germline ends. The sequencing here drew on PBMCs, taken before nivolumab (anti-PD-1) treatment. The sequence derives from a person aged 35-79 years with oral cavity squamous cell carcinoma. This chain links TRBV25-1 with TRBJ2-1, with D hard to call. The CDR3 DNA sequence: TGTGCCAGCAGTGACGTTGTCCCCAGCTCCTACAATGAGCAGTTCTTC. This codes for CASSDVVPSSYNEQFF.